One sample yielded the 19 T cell receptor beta chains listed below, sequenced in a study of CD8 T cells in ankylosing spondylitis. TCRdb fed the 5' RACE reads into MiXCR, producing one record per CDR3 protein. The data hold fewer than 400,000 distinct CDR3 sequences, with around 8% observed a single time. Broader study findings: Typical of ankylosing spondylitis blood, it appeared, was a TCR beta motif of under 10 highly homologous variants.

Their specific antigens are unknown. Sequencing was carried out using blood, either unsorted or a sorted T cell fraction (not recorded which). These TCRs come from a male donor with ankylosing spondylitis.

In this sample, this clonotype turned up a few times. The CDR3 loop reads CASSYRSLAGDNEQFF. The CDR3 DNA sequence: TGTGCCAGCAGTTACCGCTCACTAGCGGGAGACAATGAGCAGTTCTTC. The V gene is TRBV6-5, the J gene TRBJ2-1; 11 nucleotides agree with TRBD2. V was pared by 2 bases and J by 5 bases, with 5 bases of the junction left unmatched. In germline, CDR1 is MNHEY, CDR2 SVGAGI. The CDR3 length is 16 residues.

This clonotype has more than one count but fewer than ten. This chain connects TRBV12-3 or TRBV12-4 to TRBJ1-6; D is unclear. This CDR3 spans 14 amino acids. V shed 6 bases and J shed 7 bases, with 13 bases lying between them. CDR3 loop: CASRRLAQNSPLHF. CDR3 sequence (DNA): TGTGCCAGCAGGCGTCTTGCCCAAAATTCACCCCTCCACTTT.

This clonotype was seen ten or more times. J is TRBJ2-2 and V is TRBV5-1; D is perhaps TRBD1 or TRBD2 (5 bases each). Germline V gene sequence: CDR1 SGHRS, CDR2 YFSETQ. The CDR3 loop spans 15 amino acids. The V end was cut by 2 bases, the J end by 7 bases, with 15 bases between. The CDR3 reads CASSFWGPNSGELFF. CDR3 bases: TGCGCCAGCAGCTTTTGGGGACCGAATAGCGGGGAGCTGTTTTTT.

V usage is TRBV5-1 and J usage is TRBJ2-7, with D possibly being TRBD1 (5 bases). V was pared by 2 bases and J by 4 bases, with 10 bases between. Germline values: CDR1 SGHRS, CDR2 YFSETQ. This CDR3 has 13 residues. The CDR3: CASSFQGRYEQYF. The CDR3 coding sequence is TGCGCCAGCAGCTTCCAGGGAAGGTACGAGCAGTACTTC.

This clonotype has a count of ten or more. V and J are TRBV20-1 and TRBJ2-4; TRBD2 matches at 11 bases. The germline CDR1 and CDR2 sequences are DFQATT and SNEGSKA (reference sequence). There are 15 residues in the CDR3. DNA for the CDR3: TGCAGGGACCTAGCGGGGGGCGAATCCAAAAACATTCAGTACTTC. Encoded protein: CRDLAGGESKNIQYF.

This clonotype was detected many times. The chain couples TRBV7-9 to TRBJ2-3; the D is unclear. The CDR3 runs 11 residues. The germline gives CDR1 SEHNR, CDR2 FQNEAQ (reference sequence). The V gene lost 3 bases and the J gene lost 6 bases, with 4 bases spanning the gap. CDR3 coding DNA: TGTGCCAGCAGCTTTGCGGATACGCAGTATTTT. Translation gives CASSFADTQYF.

A few counts support this clonotype. The chain carries TRBV6-2 or TRBV6-3 and TRBJ1-1; perhaps TRBD1 as D (5 bases). This CDR3 has 13 amino acids. The V and J ends lost 0 bases and 7 bases respectively, with 9 bases between them. Germline V CDR1 and CDR2: MNHEY, SVGEGT. CDR3 sequence (DNA): TGTGCCAGCAGTTACTCGAGGCAGGGTGAAGCTTTCTTT. The encoded protein is CASSYSRQGEAFF.

This clonotype was seen more than once but under ten times. The chain joins TRBV20-1 to TRBJ1-2; D uncertain. The CDR3 extends over 12 amino acids. The germline V gene has CDR1 DFQATT and CDR2 SNEGSKA (reference sequence). V was shortened by 6 bases and J by 5 bases, with 13 bases between the two germline ends. The DNA for the CDR3 is TGCAGTGCCGACTATTTGGGGTATGGCTACACCTTC. Translating it yields CSADYLGYGYTF.

This clonotype was found a few times. The CDR3 DNA follows: TGCAGTGCTAGGAGTCCGGGGAGGTCCTACAATGAGCAGTTCTTC. Residues: CSARSPGRSYNEQFF. The chain carries TRBV20-1 and TRBJ2-1; possible D gene TRBD2, 6 bases. CDR1 and CDR2 (germline): DFQATT, SNEGSKA (reference sequence). V was shortened by 3 bases and J by 1 base, with 13 bases between the two germline ends. This CDR3 region has 15 residues.

The rearrangement uses TRBV27 and TRBJ1-6; 10 positions match TRBD1. Germline CDR1 MNHEY, CDR2 SMNVEV (reference sequence). The length of the CDR3 is 15 residues. The V and J ends lost 6 bases and 9 bases, in that order; junction bases with no gene match: 8. The CDR3 is CASSLIDRGLSPLHF. In DNA form, the CDR3 reads TGTGCCAGCAGCTTAATAGACAGGGGGCTTTCACCCCTCCACTTT.

The chain employs TRBV3-1 and TRBJ1-1; 7 bases are a match to TRBD1. Germline assignment: CDR1 LGHDT and CDR2 YNNKEL (reference sequence). The V and J ends lost 1 base and 5 bases, in that order; junction bases with no gene match: 13. The CDR3 loop spans 17 amino acids. DNA of the CDR3: TGTGCCAGCAGCCAAGGGGGGACAGCCCAACCGGGGACTGAAGCTTTCTTT. Translated, it gives CASSQGGTAQPGTEAFF.

This clonotype was seen only a few times. The chain couples TRBV7-3 to TRBJ1-6; D is ambiguous. Germline V CDR1 and CDR2: SGHTA, FQGTGA. V was clipped by 3 bases and J by 8 bases, with 8 bases between them. The CDR3 extends over 13 amino acids. The CDR3 nucleotides are TGTGCCAGCAGCTTGGTTCGGGATTCACCCCTCCACTTT. It translates to CASSLVRDSPLHF.

The sample holds many counts of this clonotype. The chain combines TRBV4-3 with TRBJ2-4; maybe TRBD1 (6 bases). Between the trimmed V and J ends, which lost 1 base and 4 bases, there was a span of 17 bases. From germline, CDR1 is LGHNA and CDR2 YSLEER. The CDR3 contains 17 residues. The CDR3 DNA follows: TGCGCCAGCAGCCAAGCGTTCAACAGGGACCGTAAAAACATTCAGTACTTC. Its protein product is CASSQAFNRDRKNIQYF.

This clonotype was counted only a few times. This chain uses TRBV27 with TRBJ2-5; D is ambiguous. V lost 6 bases to trimming and J lost 6 bases, with 8 bases between them. This CDR3 region has 11 residues. CDR1 MNHEY and CDR2 SMNVEV come from the germline V gene (reference sequence). The CDR3 here is CASSTSKTQYF. CDR3 nucleotide sequence: TGTGCCAGCAGCACCTCGAAGACCCAGTACTTC.

For the CDR3, the DNA is TGTGCCAGCAGCTTCGGACTAGCGGGAACCTACAATGAGCAGTTCTTC. Translation: CASSFGLAGTYNEQFF. The chain combines TRBV11-3 with TRBJ2-1; TRBD2 agrees at 12 bases. Germline V gene data show CDR1 as SGHNT and CDR2 as YENEEA. The CDR3 totals 16 residues. Trimming took 3 bases from V and 2 from J; bases not matched to a gene: 2. Looking up the rest from reference TRBV11-3 and TRBJ2-1 gives the full variable domain: EAGVVQSPRYKIIEKKQPVAFWCNPISGHNTLYWYLQNLGQGPELLIRYENEEAVDDSQLPKDRFSAERLKGVDSTLKIQPAELGDSAVYLCASSFGLAGTYNEQFFGPGTRLTVL.

This clonotype was picked up many times. J is TRBJ2-7 and V is TRBV12-3 or TRBV12-4; 11 bases match TRBD2. With 6 bases clipped from V and 6 bases from J, the junction kept 10 bases outside the gene matches. The CDR3 contains 15 residues. The CDR3 sequence is CASRQLAGGIGEQYF. The CDR3 coding sequence is TGTGCCAGCAGACAGCTAGCGGGAGGAATTGGCGAGCAGTACTTC.

This clonotype has a count of ten or more. The gene calls are TRBV29-1 and TRBJ2-1; D assignment may be TRBD1 or TRBD2 (6 bases each). Germline lookup yields CDR1 SQVTM and CDR2 ANQGSEA. Trimming removed 6 bases at V and 7 bases at J, with 16 bases between. The CDR3 is 13 amino acids. The CDR3: CSVPHQGRNEQFF. CDR3 DNA: TGCAGCGTACCCCACCAGGGGAGGAATGAGCAGTTCTTC.

This clonotype was counted between two and nine times. This chain joins TRBV12-3 or TRBV12-4 and TRBJ2-1, with 13 nucleotides matching TRBD2. V was clipped by 6 bases and J by 6 bases; unmatched bases: 8. The CDR3 is 16 amino acids. CDR3 DNA: TGTGCCAGCAGAAAAACCGGGACTAGCGGGACCAATGAGCAGTTCTTC. It is translated as CASRKTGTSGTNEQFF.

This clonotype was seen more than once but under ten times. The V call is TRBV6-1, the J call TRBJ2-2, with D possibly being TRBD1 (7 bases). CDR1 and CDR2 from the germline V gene are MNHNS and SASEGT. V lost 4 bases and J 3 bases, leaving 9 bases between the germline ends. This CDR3 contains 14 residues. This chain's CDR3 is CASSARGDTGELFF. The CDR3 bases are TGTGCCAGCAGTGCCAGGGGGGACACCGGGGAGCTGTTTTTT.